This note documents a single T cell receptor beta chain sequence. Its antigen is undetermined. The sample comes from a study of cytomegalovirus exposure and HLA in healthy donors. General study findings and limits: More than 15,000 TCR beta sequences were associated with HLA alleles at 0.05 false discovery rate in a later analysis. In an earlier analysis, most TCR beta V segments were productive about 90% or about 30% of the time.

The PCR used 60 Vbeta and 13 Jbeta primers. The table came from immunoSEQ multiplex PCR; TCRdb's copy has only in-frame clones and leaves some out. The data show 180,000 or so clones, roughly 9.5% seen once. CDR1 is MNHEY and CDR2 is SVGAGI in the germline V gene. Trimming pared 0 bases from V and 3 bases from J, leaving 12 bases between. This CDR3 has 16 amino acids. The receptor was isolated from a woman aged 25 to 39 in good health and CMV-seropositive. Specimen: PBMCs. V is TRBV6-5 and J is TRBJ2-1; possible D gene TRBD1, 6 bases. CDR3 DNA sequence: TGTGCCAGCAGTTACTCGACAGGTGCCCACTACAATGAGCAGTTCTTC. It is translated as CASSYSTGAHYNEQFF.